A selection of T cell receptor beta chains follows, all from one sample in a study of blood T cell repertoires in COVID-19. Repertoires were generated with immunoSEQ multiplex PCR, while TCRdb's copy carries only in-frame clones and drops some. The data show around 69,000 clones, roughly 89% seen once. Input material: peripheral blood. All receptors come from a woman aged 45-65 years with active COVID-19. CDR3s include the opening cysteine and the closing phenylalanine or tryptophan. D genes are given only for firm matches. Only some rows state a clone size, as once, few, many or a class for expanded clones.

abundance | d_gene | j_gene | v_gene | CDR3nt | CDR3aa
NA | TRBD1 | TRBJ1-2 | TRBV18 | TGTGCCAGCTCACCAATATTAGGGACAGATAATGGCTACACCTTC | CASSPILGTDNGYTF
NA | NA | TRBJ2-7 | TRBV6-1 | TGTGCCAGCAGTGAAGCGGGAGTGAGGATCGGCTCCTACGAGCAGTACTTC | CASSEAGVRIGSYEQYF
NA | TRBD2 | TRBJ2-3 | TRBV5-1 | TGCGCCAGCAGAGCCAGACTAGCGGAGCCCACAGATACGCAGTATTTT | CASRARLAEPTDTQYF
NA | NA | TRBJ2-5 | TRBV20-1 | TGCAGTGCTAGTAGACTCGGCAGGGGGGAAGAGACCCAGTACTTC | CSASRLGRGEETQYF
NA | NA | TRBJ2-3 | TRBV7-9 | TGTGCCAGCACCGCGGGGACTCATCCCACAGTAGATACGCAGTATTTT | CASTAGTHPTVDTQYF
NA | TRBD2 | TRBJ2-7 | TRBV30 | TGTGCCTGGAGTAGAGCGGGATCCTCCTACGAGCAGTACTTC | CAWSRAGSSYEQYF
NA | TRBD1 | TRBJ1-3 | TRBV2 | TGTGCCAGCAGTGCGGGGACAGGGGTCTCTGGAAACACCATATATTTT | CASSAGTGVSGNTIYF
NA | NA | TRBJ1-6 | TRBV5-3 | TGTGCCAGAAGCTTGGATGACTCCCGAAGCTCCTATAATTCACCCCTCCACTTT | CARSLDDSRSSYNSPLHF
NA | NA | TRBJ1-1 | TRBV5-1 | TGCGCCAGCAGCTTGACAGATTCTGAAGCTTTCTTT | CASSLTDSEAFF
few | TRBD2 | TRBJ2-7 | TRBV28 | TGTGCCAGCAGTCGCCTCCTGGGACTAGCGGTTAAATACGAGCAGTACTTC | CASSRLLGLAVKYEQYF
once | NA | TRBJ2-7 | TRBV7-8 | TGTGCCAGCAGCCCCTCCCCCGGTCGGGAGCAGTACTTC | CASSPSPGREQYF
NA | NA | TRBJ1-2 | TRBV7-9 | TGTGCCAGCAGCTCCGGGAGGGCTGGAGGTGGCTACACCTTC | CASSSGRAGGGYTF
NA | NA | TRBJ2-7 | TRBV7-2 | TGTGCCAGCAGCTTTGCAGGTAGCTCCTACGAGCAGTACTTC | CASSFAGSSYEQYF
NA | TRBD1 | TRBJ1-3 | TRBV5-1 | TGCGCCAGCAGCTTGGTCGGTGCGGGACAGGGTATCAGAAACACCATATATTTT | CASSLVGAGQGIRNTIYF
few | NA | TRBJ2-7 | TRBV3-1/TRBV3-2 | TGTGCCAGCAGCCAAGACGGCCGGCCAGGGGAGCAGTACTTC | CASSQDGRPGEQYF
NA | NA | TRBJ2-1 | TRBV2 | TGTGCCAGCAGTGTTAAGGGTTTAGCGGCAGGGAATGAGCAGTTCTTC | CASSVKGLAAGNEQFF
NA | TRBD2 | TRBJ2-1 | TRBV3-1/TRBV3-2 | TGTGCCAGCAGCCAAACTAGCGCGGTTCGCAATGAGCAGTTCTTC | CASSQTSAVRNEQFF
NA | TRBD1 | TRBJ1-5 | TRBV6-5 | TGTGCCAGCAGTTCGGGACAGATCCCCAATCAGCCCCAGCATTTT | CASSSGQIPNQPQHF
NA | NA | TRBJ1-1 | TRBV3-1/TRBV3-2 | TGTGCCAGCAGCCAAACCTTCCGGGGCACTGAAGCTTTCTTT | CASSQTFRGTEAFF
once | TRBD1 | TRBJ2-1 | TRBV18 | TGTGCCAGCTCACCCCGGGACAGGGGCTACAATGAGCAGTTCTTC | CASSPRDRGYNEQFF
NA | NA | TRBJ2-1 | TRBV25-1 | TGTGCCAGCAGTGGACAGAAGTACAATGAGCAGTTCTTC | CASSGQKYNEQFF
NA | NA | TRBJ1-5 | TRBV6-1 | TGTGCCAGCAGTGAAGCGGATAAAGGGGATCAGCCCCAGCATTTT | CASSEADKGDQPQHF
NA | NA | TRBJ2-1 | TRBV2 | TGTGCCAGCACAGGGCTAGCCTACAATGAGCAGTTCTTC | CASTGLAYNEQFF
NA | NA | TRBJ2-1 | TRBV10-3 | TGTGCCATCACGAAGGACGGGCCAGGGGGGACTGAGCAGTTCTTC | CAITKDGPGGTEQFF
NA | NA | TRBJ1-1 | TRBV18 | TGTGCCAGCTCACCTGAGGGCACTGAAGCTTTCTTT | CASSPEGTEAFF
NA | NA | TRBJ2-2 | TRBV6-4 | TGTGCCAGCAGTGAACTAGGGAACACCGGGGAGCTGTTTTTT | CASSELGNTGELFF
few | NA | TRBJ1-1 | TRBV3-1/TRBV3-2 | TGTGCCAGCAGCCAAAAAACTGTCACTGAAGCTTTCTTT | CASSQKTVTEAFF
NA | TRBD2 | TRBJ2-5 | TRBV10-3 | TGTGCCATCAGTGAGTCGGACGGGAGGGCCTCAGAGACCCAGTACTTC | CAISESDGRASETQYF
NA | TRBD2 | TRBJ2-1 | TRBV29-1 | TGCAGCGTTGAAGATCAGTGGCGGGAGACCGATGAGCAGTTCTTC | CSVEDQWRETDEQFF
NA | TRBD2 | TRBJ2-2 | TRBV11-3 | TGTGCCAGCAGCTTAGGAGTAGCGGGAGGAACCGGGGAGCTGTTTTTT | CASSLGVAGGTGELFF
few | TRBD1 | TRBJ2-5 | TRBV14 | TGTGCCAGCAGCCGCGACAGGGCGGAGACCCAGTACTTC | CASSRDRAETQYF
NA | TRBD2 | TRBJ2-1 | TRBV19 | TGTGCCAGTAGTTCGACTAGCGGGATAGCCTACAATGAGCAGTTCTTC | CASSSTSGIAYNEQFF
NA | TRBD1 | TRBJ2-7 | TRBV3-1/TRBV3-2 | TGTGCCAGCAGCCCGGGACAGGGTGGATCCTACGAGCAGTACTTC | CASSPGQGGSYEQYF
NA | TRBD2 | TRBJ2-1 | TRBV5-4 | TGTGCCAGCAGCTCCGCATCGACTAGCAGAGACAATGAGCAGTTCTTC | CASSSASTSRDNEQFF
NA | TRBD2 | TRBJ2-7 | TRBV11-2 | TGTGCCAGCAGCCGGCCTAGCGGTAACGAGCAGTACTTC | CASSRPSGNEQYF
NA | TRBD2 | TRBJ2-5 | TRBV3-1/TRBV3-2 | TGTGCCAGCAGCCAAGAGACCCTAGCGGGAGGGCCGGTGGGAGAGACCCAGTACTTC | CASSQETLAGGPVGETQYF
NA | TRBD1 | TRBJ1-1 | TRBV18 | TGTGCCAGCTCACCACAGGGGGCTGACACTGAAGCTTTCTTT | CASSPQGADTEAFF
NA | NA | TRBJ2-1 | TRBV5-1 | TGCGCCAGCAGCTTGGTGCCGGTGTCCTACAATGAGCAGTTCTTC | CASSLVPVSYNEQFF
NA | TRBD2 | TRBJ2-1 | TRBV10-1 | TGCGCCAGCAGTGAGTCGGTGACTAGCGGGAGGTCTGAGCAGTTCTTC | CASSESVTSGRSEQFF
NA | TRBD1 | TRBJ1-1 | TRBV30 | TGTGCCTGGAGTGCGACAGGGCAAGCTTTCTTT | CAWSATGQAFF
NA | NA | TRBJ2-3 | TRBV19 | TGTGCCAGTAGTATAGATCTGGGCCGGAGCACAGATACGCAGTATTTT | CASSIDLGRSTDTQYF
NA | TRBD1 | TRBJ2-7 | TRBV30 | TGTGCCTGGAGTGTCTGGGACAGGGCGAAAGAGCAGTACTTC | CAWSVWDRAKEQYF
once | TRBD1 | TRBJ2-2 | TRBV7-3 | TGTGCCAGCAGCCTAAGGACAGGGGGCTTTAACACCGGGGAGCTGTTTTTT | CASSLRTGGFNTGELFF
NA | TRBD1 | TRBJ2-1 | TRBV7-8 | TGTGCCAGCAGACCTACTATAGACCGGGACAGCTACAATGAGCAGTTCTTC | CASRPTIDRDSYNEQFF
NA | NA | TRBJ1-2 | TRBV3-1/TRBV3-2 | TGTGCCAGCAGCCAACCACAGGGTAATGGCTACACCTTC | CASSQPQGNGYTF
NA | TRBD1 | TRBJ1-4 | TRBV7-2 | TGTGCCAGCAGCTTAGTCCGGGGGACAGGGCATGAAAAACTGTTTTTT | CASSLVRGTGHEKLFF
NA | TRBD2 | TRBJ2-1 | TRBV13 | TGTGCCAGCAGCTCCATACAGGGACTAGCGGGCGGTGAGCAGTTCTTC | CASSSIQGLAGGEQFF
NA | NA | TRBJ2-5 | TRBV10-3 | TGTGCCATCAAGCCTAGCTCGCAAGAGACCCAGTACTTC | CAIKPSSQETQYF
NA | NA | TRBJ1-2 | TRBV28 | TGTGCCAGCAGTCCGGTGGGAGGGGGCTATGGCTACACCTTC | CASSPVGGGYGYTF
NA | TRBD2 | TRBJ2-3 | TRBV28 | TGTGCCAGCAGTTCCCGACTAGCGGGAGTCACAGATACGCAGTATTTT | CASSSRLAGVTDTQYF
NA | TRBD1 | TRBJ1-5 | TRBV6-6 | TGTGCCAGCAGATTGGACAGGGGGACTGAACAGCCCCAGCATTTT | CASRLDRGTEQPQHF
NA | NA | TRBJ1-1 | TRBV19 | TGTGCCAGTAGTCTGCAGGGGCCAGCTTTCTTT | CASSLQGPAFF
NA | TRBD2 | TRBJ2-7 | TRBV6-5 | TGTGCCAGCAGGGGCAGGACTAGCGGGGATCGGGAGCAGTACTTC | CASRGRTSGDREQYF